This T cell receptor beta chain is drawn from a study of shared clonotypes between healthy human individuals. Comment on this clone: This sample includes further DNA sequences coding for the same CDR3.

Method: immunoSEQ multiplex PCR; TCRdb's copy keeps in-frame clones and lacks some. The table has over a million clones, approximately 96% seen once. Germline lookup yields CDR1 KGHSH and CDR2 LQKENI. J was trimmed by 6 bases and V by 4 bases; bases with no gene match: 5. This CDR3 has 14 residues. This receptor was obtained from a man aged 25 to 45 in good health. The sample comprised naive CD4+ T cells sorted from blood. Subset in this sample: CD45RA+ positively selected. The chain couples TRBV18 to TRBJ2-7; 11 bases agree with TRBD1. The CDR3 is CASSLAGTGGEQYF. The DNA of the CDR3 is TGTGCCAGCTCACTAGCCGGGACAGGGGGCGAGCAGTACTTC.